This entry lists 15 T cell receptor delta chains sequenced from one sample in a study of gamma-delta T cells after stem cell transplantation. TCRdb called clones anew from the RT-PCR reads with CATT. The sample yields about 3,400 delta-chain clones, roughly 17% seen once. Sequenced input: gamma-delta T cells. The receptors stem from a human donor. It is not recorded whose cells these are; they may come from a transplant donor.

This clone occurred a few times. V is TRDV2 and J is TRDJ3; 9 bases align to TRDD3. This CDR3 is 20 amino acids long. Germline loops: CDR1 GEAIGNYY, CDR2 EKD. J lost 2 bases, V lost 0 bases, and 10 bases had no gene match. The CDR3 reads CACDTMRHLGDPWDTRQMFF. The DNA of the CDR3 is TGTGCCTGTGACACCATGAGACATCTGGGGGATCCCTGGGACACCCGACAGATGTTTTTC.

This clone has more than one count but fewer than ten. The rearrangement uses TRDV2 and TRDJ1; TRDD3 matches 8 bases. Germline values: CDR1 GEAIGNYY, CDR2 EKD. This CDR3 spans 18 amino acids. With V trimmed by 1 base and J by 0 bases, 12 bases remained unmatched. The CDR3 region has the DNA TGTGCCTGTGACACGCCTAAAGGCTGGGGGACCGACACCGATAAACTCATCTTT. Translation: CACDTPKGWGTDTDKLIF.

As regards this clone: A much larger clone lies one base from this, so it may be a read error. The DNA of the CDR3 is TGTGCCTGTGACCCAGCCGGTACTGGGGTATACACCGATAAACTCATCTTT. This codes for CACDPAGTGVYTDKLIF. V and J are TRDV2 and TRDJ1; 7 bases are shared with TRDD3. Germline assignment: CDR1 GEAIGNYY and CDR2 EKD. The CDR3 sequence is 17 residues long. Unmatched junction bases numbered 12, after V lost 3 bases and J lost 0 bases.

Relative to its sample, this clone is medium-sized. In the same sample, other DNA sequences code for this CDR3. V usage is TRDV2 and J usage is TRDJ1, with a tentative D call TRDD3 (6 bases). Germline loops: CDR1 GEAIGNYY, CDR2 EKD. The CDR3 extends over 16 amino acids. Deletions cut 0 bases from V and 0 bases from J, with 13 bases between. The CDR3 reads CACDTLGTPYTDKLIF. The CDR3 region has the DNA TGTGCCTGTGACACCCTGGGGACACCATACACCGATAAACTCATCTTT.

In its sample, this clone was seen a few times. This sequence joins TRDV2 and TRDJ3; 10 nucleotides align to TRDD3. The V gene's germline CDR1 is GEAIGNYY and CDR2 EKD. J lost 0 bases, V lost 0 bases, and 16 bases had no gene match. The CDR3 is 23 amino acids. CDR3 nucleotides: TGTGCCTGTGACACCGTGATCGGTCGAACTGGGGGATTAGGCTCCTGGGACACCCGACAGATGTTTTTC. Translation: CACDTVIGRTGGLGSWDTRQMFF.

The V and J genes are TRDV2 and TRDJ1, with TRDD3 matching 7 bases. The CDR3 covers 18 residues. The J segment lost 0 bases and the V segment lost 0 bases, leaving 12 bases of the junction unmatched. Germline V gene data show CDR1 as GEAIGNYY and CDR2 as EKD. The CDR3: CACDTVGGGSTNTDKLIF. CDR3 DNA: TGTGCCTGTGACACCGTGGGCGGGGGATCGACCAACACCGATAAACTCATCTTT.

In its sample, this clone ranks as large (0.1 to 1%). This chain joins TRDV2 and TRDJ2, with 7 bases matching TRDD3. Germline-derived CDR1 and CDR2 are GEAIGNYY and EKD. V gave up 3 bases and J gave up 5 bases; unmatched junction bases: 11. The CDR3 consists of 16 residues. This CDR3 is CACDELGDKPTAQLFF. The CDR3 DNA reads as TGTGCCTGTGACGAGTTGGGGGACAAACCCACAGCACAACTCTTCTTT.

Comment on this clone: The likely explanation is a read error, given a far larger clone one base away. The CDR3 protein is CACDTVQLGDTSLYTNKLIF. In DNA, the CDR3 is TGTGCCTGTGACACAGTCCAACTGGGGGATACGTCTCTTTACACCAATAAACTCATCTTT. V gene TRDV2 combines with J gene TRDJ1, with 13 positions matching TRDD3. From germline, CDR1 is GEAIGNYY and CDR2 EKD. The CDR3 is made up of 20 amino acids.

Concerning this clone: The junction and the germline gene differ at one end; a read error may be behind it. The V call is TRDV2, the J call TRDJ1; unclear D gene. The CDR3 length is 14 residues. CDR1 and CDR2 (germline): GEAIGNYY, EKD. The DNA for the CDR3 is TGTGCCTGTGACACTCTACTCCACACCGATAGACTCATCTTT. Its translation: CACDTLLHTDRLIF.

Concerning this clone: Additional DNA sequences in this sample encode the identical CDR3. The chain couples TRDV2 to TRDJ1; 13 nucleotides align to TRDD3. The CDR3 consists of 20 residues. J was trimmed by 0 bases and V by 0 bases; bases with no gene match: 12. Germline V gives CDR1 GEAIGNYY, CDR2 EKD. In nucleotides, the CDR3 is TGTGCCTGTGACACCGTAACTGGGGGATACGACGATTCTTACACCGATAAACTCATCTTT. This encodes CACDTVTGGYDDSYTDKLIF.

This clone is deemed large. The chain uses TRDV2 and TRDJ3, with TRDD3 identical over 7 bases. This CDR3 comprises 19 residues. The germline V gene encodes CDR1 GEAIGNYY and CDR2 EKD. V was clipped by 3 bases and J by 0 bases; unmatched bases: 10. CDR3 nucleotides: TGTGCCTGTGACCATACTGGGGAAAAAAGCTCCTGGGACACCCGACAGATGTTTTTC. It specifies CACDHTGEKSSWDTRQMFF.

The chain has TRDV2 and TRDJ1; weak D call: TRDD3 (6 bases). The V gene's germline CDR1 is GEAIGNYY and CDR2 EKD. The CDR3 length is 14 residues. Trimming cost V 3 bases and J 0 bases, with 10 bases left between them. The CDR3 DNA reads TGTGCCTGTGACGAGTTGGGGGACACCGATAAACTCATCTTT. Protein sequence: CACDELGDTDKLIF.

The chain combines TRDV2 with TRDJ1; 10 bases align to TRDD3. This CDR3 is 15 amino acids long. J gave up 4 bases and V 1 base, and 5 bases lay outside the gene matches. Germline CDR1 GEAIGNYY, CDR2 EKD. The CDR3 nucleotides are TGTGCCTGTGACACTGTGCTGGGGGATAACGATAAACTCATCTTT. Protein product: CACDTVLGDNDKLIF.

V is TRDV2 and J is TRDJ1; TRDD3 agrees at 8 bases. Trimming cost V 5 bases and J 0 bases; bases outside gene matches: 19. The CDR3 is 19 amino acids. The germline V gene encodes CDR1 GEAIGNYY and CDR2 EKD. The CDR3 DNA sequence: TGTGCCTGTGTAGGACTGGGGGTTCCGTACCCCCAGTACACCGATAAACTCATCTTT. It specifies CACVGLGVPYPQYTDKLIF.

This clone was seen a handful of times. A much bigger clone sits one base away, suggesting this may be a read error. This chain joins TRDV2 and TRDJ1; a weak D match, TRDD3 (5 bases). Germline V gene sequence: CDR1 GEAIGNYY, CDR2 EKD. Trimming shortened V by 0 bases and J by 0 bases, and 31 bases separated the two germline ends. The CDR3 is made up of 22 amino acids. The DNA for the CDR3 is TGTGCCTGTGACACCGGATCGCTACTGGTGGATAAGGGAATGACTTACACCGATAAACTCATCTTT. It translates to CACDTGSLLVDKGMTYTDKLIF.